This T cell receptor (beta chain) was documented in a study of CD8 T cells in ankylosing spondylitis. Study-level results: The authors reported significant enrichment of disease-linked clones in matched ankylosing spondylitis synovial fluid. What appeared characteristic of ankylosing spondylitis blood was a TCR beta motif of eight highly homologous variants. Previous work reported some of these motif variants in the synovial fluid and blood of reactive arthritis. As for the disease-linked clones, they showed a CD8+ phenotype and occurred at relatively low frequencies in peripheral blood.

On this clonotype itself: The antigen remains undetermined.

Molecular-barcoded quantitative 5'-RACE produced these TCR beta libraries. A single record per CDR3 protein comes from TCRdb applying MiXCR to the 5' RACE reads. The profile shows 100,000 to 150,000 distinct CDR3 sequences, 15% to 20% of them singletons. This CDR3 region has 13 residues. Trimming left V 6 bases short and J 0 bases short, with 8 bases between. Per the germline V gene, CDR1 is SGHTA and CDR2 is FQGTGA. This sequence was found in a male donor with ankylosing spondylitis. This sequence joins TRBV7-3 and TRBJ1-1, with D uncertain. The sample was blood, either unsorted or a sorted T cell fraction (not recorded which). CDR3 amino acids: CASRGRMNTEAFF. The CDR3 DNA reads TGTGCCAGCAGAGGGAGGATGAACACTGAAGCTTTCTTT.